The 8 T cell receptor beta chains below come from one sample, sequenced in a study of cytotoxic CD8 clonotypes in ibrutinib-treated CLL. The data were produced by immunoSEQ multiplex PCR, yet TCRdb's version contains in-frame clones alone and is incomplete. The data contain some 310,000 clones, about 80% of them seen just once; the ten biggest clones take up about 6.3%. Sequenced here: PBMCs, sampled before ibrutinib treatment. The receptors come from a human donor with chronic lymphocytic leukemia.

This clone was picked up a small number of times. This chain uses TRBV7-2 with TRBJ2-5; the match to TRBD2 covers 12 bases. V shed 1 base, J shed 6 bases, and the junction held 3 bases outside the gene matches. Germline lookup yields CDR1 SGHTA and CDR2 FQGNSA. There are 15 residues in the CDR3. CDR3 in DNA: TGTGCCAGCAGCTTAGGGGGGACTAGCGGGCAGACCCAGTACTTC. Protein product: CASSLGGTSGQTQYF.

V gene TRBV6-5 combines with J gene TRBJ2-7; no reliable D call. V gave up 0 bases and J gave up 4 bases, with 10 bases separating them. There are 14 residues in the CDR3. Per germline, CDR1 MNHEY and CDR2 SVGAGI. The CDR3 spells CASSYSLAEYEQYF. The CDR3 DNA reads TGTGCCAGCAGTTACTCTTTGGCGGAGTACGAGCAGTACTTC.

This sequence joins TRBV6-1 and TRBJ2-4; D remains ambiguous. Germline CDR1 is MNHNS and CDR2 is SASEGT. Trimming left V 6 bases short and J 0 bases short, with 9 bases between. CDR3 length: 14 amino acids. The CDR3 coding sequence is TGTGCCAGCAGAGTACAGCTAGCCAAAAACATTCAGTACTTC. This codes for CASRVQLAKNIQYF.

The chain uses TRBV9 and TRBJ1-5; D gene uncertain. Per the germline V gene, CDR1 is SGDLS and CDR2 is YYNGEE. The CDR3 covers 13 residues. V gave up 0 bases and J gave up 5 bases, with 6 bases separating them. The CDR3 region is CASSVEGYQPQHF. CDR3 sequence (DNA): TGTGCCAGCAGCGTAGAAGGGTATCAGCCCCAGCATTTT.

This sequence joins TRBV6-1 and TRBJ2-7; either TRBD1 or TRBD2 may supply D (5 bases each). The CDR3 runs to 16 residues. Trimming took 2 bases from V and 0 from J, leaving 14 bases between them. CDR1 and CDR2 from the germline V gene are MNHNS and SASEGT. The CDR3 loop is CASSEKSGRTSYEQYF. CDR3 DNA sequence: TGTGCCAGCAGTGAAAAATCGGGACGGACCTCCTACGAGCAGTACTTC.

This chain uses TRBV18 with TRBJ2-1; TRBD2 matches at 12 bases. The CDR3 consists of 16 residues. The germline V gene encodes CDR1 KGHSH and CDR2 LQKENI. Trimming removed 3 bases from V and 12 bases from J; junction bases left unmatched: 12. The CDR3 DNA sequence: TGTGCCAGCTCACCCTCCGGGACTAGCGGGTCGCAGGGGCAGTTCTTC. It translates to CASSPSGTSGSQGQFF.

The V and J genes are TRBV12-5 and TRBJ2-1, with TRBD2 matching 9 bases. The trim removed 6 bases at V and 1 base at J, leaving 7 bases unmatched. The CDR3 contains 16 residues. In germline, CDR1 is LGHNT, CDR2 FRNRAP. CDR3 coding DNA: TGTGCTAGTGGATCCAATAGCGGGAGTTCCTACAATGAGCAGTTCTTC. Translating it yields CASGSNSGSSYNEQFF.

This chain links TRBV9 with TRBJ2-5, with D perhaps matching TRBD1 or TRBD2 (5 bases each). This CDR3 region has 15 residues. Trimming removed 0 bases from V and 0 bases from J, with 9 bases in between. CDR1 is SGDLS and CDR2 is YYNGEE in the germline V gene. The CDR3 region has the DNA TGTGCCAGCAGCGTAGGGGACGCCTACCAAGAGACCCAGTACTTC. It is translated as CASSVGDAYQETQYF.